These 29 T cell receptor beta chains originate from one sample sequenced in a study of blood T cell repertoires in COVID-19. Assay used: immunoSEQ multiplex PCR; TCRdb lists only in-frame clones, some missing. The profile covers approximately 100,000 clones, with around 92% appearing a single time and around 6% taken by the ten largest. Material for sequencing was peripheral blood. These receptors came from a man aged 45-65 years with active COVID-19.

The chain couples TRBV3-1 (or the pseudogene TRBV3-2) to TRBJ1-2; D gene uncertain. In germline, CDR1 is LGHDT, CDR2 YNNKEL (reference sequence). This CDR3 spans 14 amino acids. V was pared by 0 bases and J by 5 bases, with 10 bases between. The CDR3 DNA reads TGTGCCAGCAGCCAAGATTCAGGCAGGTATGGCTACACCTTC. Protein: CASSQDSGRYGYTF.

This rearrangement joins TRBV6-5 to TRBJ1-4, with a possible D match to TRBD1 (5 bases). CDR3 length: 13 amino acids. Germline V lookup: CDR1 MNHEY, CDR2 SVGAGI. V lost 10 bases and J 8 bases, leaving 17 bases between the germline ends. The CDR3 bases are TGTGCCACCAGCGGGGCGGGGAACGAAAAACTGTTTTTT. It specifies CATSGAGNEKLFF.

The CDR3 loop is CASITREIPLDEQFF. DNA for the CDR3: TGTGCCAGCATCACCCGGGAGATACCCCTTGATGAGCAGTTCTTC. The chain has TRBV5-8 and TRBJ2-1; D possibly corresponds to TRBD2 (6 bases). V lost 6 bases to trimming and J lost 8 bases, with 21 bases between them. The germline V gene has CDR1 SGHTS and CDR2 YDEGEE. The CDR3 loop spans 15 amino acids.

In this sample, this clone turned up once. The chain uses TRBV28 and TRBJ2-7; possible D gene TRBD2, 5 bases. The CDR3 extends over 16 amino acids. V lost 2 bases to trimming and J lost 2 bases, with 16 bases between them. CDR1 is MDHEN and CDR2 is SYDVKM in the germline V gene. The CDR3 bases are TGTGCCAGCAGTTTAGGAGGAGGAACCTCTACCTACGAGCAGTACTTC. It yields the protein CASSLGGGTSTYEQYF.

The chain joins TRBV5-4 to TRBJ2-7; 8 bases align to TRBD2. Germline lookup yields CDR1 SGHNT and CDR2 YYREEE (reference sequence). The CDR3 runs 15 residues. The V segment lost 0 bases and the J segment 4 bases; nucleotides outside the gene matches: 6. Here the CDR3 DNA reads TGTGCCAGCAGCTTGGACCCAGCGGGAGTATACGAGCAGTACTTC. Amino acids: CASSLDPAGVYEQYF.

The chain has TRBV7-2 and TRBJ2-4; D perhaps matches TRBD1 (6 bases). The CDR3 runs to 16 residues. Trimming left V 4 bases short and J 0 bases short, with 13 bases between. The germline gives CDR1 SGHTA, CDR2 FQGNSA. CDR3 sequence reads: CASSSDQGLAKNIQYF. CDR3 sequence (DNA): TGTGCCAGCAGCTCTGACCAGGGGTTAGCCAAAAACATTCAGTACTTC. Combining the CDR3 with reference TRBV7-2 and TRBJ2-4 gives the whole variable domain GAGVSQSPSNKVTEKGKDVELRCDPISGHTALYWYRQSLGQGLEFLIYFQGNSAPDKSGLPSDRFSAERTGGSVSTLTIQRTQQEDSAVYLCASSSDQGLAKNIQYFGAGTRLSVL.

V gene TRBV6-5 combines with J gene TRBJ2-2; D gene uncertain. The CDR3 length is 15 residues. V gave up 4 bases and J gave up 2 bases, with 11 bases separating them. Germline V lookup: CDR1 MNHEY, CDR2 SVGAGI. The CDR3 is CASSSEVRNTGELFF. CDR3 bases: TGTGCCAGCAGTTCCGAGGTTAGAAACACCGGGGAGCTGTTTTTT.

The rearrangement links TRBV5-4 to TRBJ2-5; 9 positions agree with TRBD2. The CDR3 sequence is 16 residues long. Germline V gives CDR1 SGHNT, CDR2 YYREEE (reference sequence). The V gene end was trimmed by 4 bases and the J gene end by 2 bases; junction bases not matched to a gene: 9. CDR3 DNA sequence: TGTGCCAGCAGCCCTTTTTTAGCGGGAGTTCAAGAGACCCAGTACTTC. Amino acids: CASSPFLAGVQETQYF. The full variable domain, rest sourced from reference TRBV5-4 and TRBJ2-5, is ETGVTQSPTHLIKTRGQQVTLRCSSQSGHNTVSWYQQALGQGPQFIFQYYREEENGRGNFPPRFSGLQFPNYSSELNVNALELDDSALYLCASSPFLAGVQETQYFGPGTRLLVL.

The chain uses TRBV2 and TRBJ2-3; 7 bases match TRBD2. Germline loops: CDR1 SNHLY, CDR2 FYNNEI. V gave up 5 bases and J gave up 2 bases; unmatched junction bases: 10. This CDR3 region has 16 residues. CDR3 DNA: TGTGCCAGCAGTCGCGCGGGGGACTATCTCACAGATACGCAGTATTTT. Translation gives CASSRAGDYLTDTQYF.

Concerning this clone itself: In the same sample, other DNA sequences code for this CDR3. The V and J genes are TRBV2 and TRBJ2-1; a possible D gene is TRBD2 (6 bases). The CDR3 is made up of 15 amino acids. The V and J ends lost 8 bases and 6 bases respectively, with 20 bases between them. Germline V lookup: CDR1 SNHLY, CDR2 FYNNEI. The CDR3 DNA reads TGTGCCAGCCTGGAGGGCGGGACCCCATTCAATGAGCAGTTCTTC. This translates into CASLEGGTPFNEQFF.

The J gene is TRBJ1-4, the V gene TRBV19; no firm D call. Per the germline V gene, CDR1 is LNHDA and CDR2 is SQIVND (reference sequence). V was cut by 1 base and J by 5 bases, with 17 bases left in between. CDR3 length equals 17 residues. CDR3 amino acids: CASSIGVRRAANEKLFF. The CDR3 DNA reads TGTGCCAGTAGTATAGGCGTGAGGAGGGCAGCGAATGAAAAACTGTTTTTT.

The chain couples TRBV10-3 to TRBJ2-2, with a weak D call TRBD1 (5 bases). CDR1 ENHRY and CDR2 SYGVKD come from the germline V gene. Trimming cost V 10 bases and J 8 bases, with 17 bases left between them. This CDR3 has 13 amino acids. CDR3 amino acids: CASRATVGGELFF. The CDR3 nucleotides read TGTGCCAGCCGGGCGACAGTAGGGGGGGAGCTGTTTTTT.

CDR3 DNA: TGTGCCAGTAGCTCCATCTTTCAGCGGGAGGCCTACAATGAGCAGTTCTTC. As protein: CASSSIFQREAYNEQFF. This sequence joins TRBV19 and TRBJ2-1; 9 nucleotides align to TRBD2. V gave up 6 bases and J gave up 2 bases; unmatched junction bases: 11. The CDR3 sequence is 17 residues long. Germline lookup yields CDR1 LNHDA and CDR2 SQIVND (reference sequence).

This chain joins TRBV28 and TRBJ2-4; 10 bases match TRBD2. Germline V gene sequence: CDR1 MDHEN, CDR2 SYDVKM. The CDR3 runs 19 residues. V shed 5 bases and J 1 base; nucleotides not matched to a gene: 14. CDR3 sequence reads: CASSPRIAGGRTAKNIQYF. The CDR3 DNA reads TGTGCCAGCAGTCCCAGGATAGCGGGAGGTCGGACGGCCAAAAACATTCAGTACTTC. Looking up the rest from reference TRBV28 and TRBJ2-4 gives the full variable domain: DVKVTQSSRYLVKRTGEKVFLECVQDMDHENMFWYRQDPGLGLRLIYFSYDVKMKEKGDIPEGYSVSREKKERFSLILESASTNQTSMYLCASSPRIAGGRTAKNIQYFGAGTRLSVL.

Remarks on this clone: This specimen includes other DNA sequences encoding the same CDR3. The rearrangement links TRBV2 to TRBJ1-5; 10 bases are shared with TRBD1. V was pared by 3 bases and J by 4 bases, with 3 bases of the junction left unmatched. The CDR3 is 15 residues long. The germline CDR1 and CDR2 sequences are SNHLY and FYNNEI. CDR3 loop: CASSERTGGNQPQHF. In DNA form, the CDR3 reads TGTGCCAGCAGTGAGAGGACAGGGGGGAATCAGCCCCAGCATTTT.

The chain joins TRBV28 to TRBJ2-1; maybe TRBD2 (5 bases). The CDR3 length is 13 residues. V gave up 7 bases and J gave up 10 bases, with 17 bases separating them. The V gene's germline CDR1 is MDHEN and CDR2 SYDVKM. The CDR3 nucleotides are TGTGCCAGCACCCCAAATCGCCGGGGAGAGCAGTTCTTC. Translation: CASTPNRRGEQFF. Using reference TRBV28 and TRBJ2-1 for the parts outside the CDR3, the full variable domain is DVKVTQSSRYLVKRTGEKVFLECVQDMDHENMFWYRQDPGLGLRLIYFSYDVKMKEKGDIPEGYSVSREKKERFSLILESASTNQTSMYLCASTPNRRGEQFFGPGTRLTVL.

The chain has TRBV28 and TRBJ2-7, with 9 nucleotides matching TRBD1. CDR3 length: 15 residues. Germline trimming cut 6 bases from V and 2 bases from J; bases unmatched to any gene: 8. Per germline, CDR1 MDHEN and CDR2 SYDVKM. The CDR3 region has the DNA TGTGCCAGCAGCCCGCACCGGGACAGGGCCTACGAGCAGTACTTC. Amino acids: CASSPHRDRAYEQYF.

The chain has TRBV5-1 and TRBJ1-2; no clear D gene. V was clipped by 4 bases and J by 4 bases, with 14 bases between them. The CDR3 is 14 residues long. Germline V CDR1 and CDR2: SGHRS, YFSETQ. The CDR3 DNA reads TGCGCCAGCAGCATGGGTGAGAGGGCCTATGGCTACACCTTC. It yields the protein CASSMGERAYGYTF.

The chain carries TRBV4-1 and TRBJ1-4, with 9 bases aligning to TRBD1. Germline V gives CDR1 MGHRA, CDR2 YSYEKL. This CDR3 is built from 16 residues. V shed 4 bases, J shed 8 bases, and the junction held 11 bases outside the gene matches. The CDR3 DNA sequence: TGCGCCAGCAGCCGTAGTGGGACAGGGCAAGGAGAAAAACTGTTTTTT. It translates to CASSRSGTGQGEKLFF.

In this sample, this clone turned up once. The chain carries TRBV12-3 or TRBV12-4 and TRBJ2-3; D call uncertain. The CDR3 is 11 residues long. V was shortened by 6 bases and J by 5 bases, with 6 bases between the two germline ends. The CDR3 is CASSPGDTQYF. DNA for the CDR3: TGTGCCAGCAGCCCCGGAGATACGCAGTATTTT.

The chain is built from TRBV4-1 and TRBJ1-1; perhaps TRBD1 as D (5 bases). CDR1 is MGHRA and CDR2 is YSYEKL in the germline V gene. The CDR3 extends over 17 amino acids. Trimming removed 3 bases at V and 6 bases at J, with 23 bases between. The CDR3 is CASSHFPPTVGGPEAFF. CDR3 DNA: TGCGCCAGCAGCCACTTTCCACCGACAGTGGGAGGGCCTGAAGCTTTCTTT.

V and J are TRBV27 and TRBJ2-3; no definite D call. This CDR3 is 12 amino acids long. Trimming removed 5 bases from V and 5 bases from J, with 8 bases in between. Germline values: CDR1 MNHEY, CDR2 SMNVEV (reference sequence). As DNA, the CDR3 is TGTGCCAGCAGTCAATTCAAAGATACGCAGTATTTT. This codes for CASSQFKDTQYF.

This chain connects TRBV19 to TRBJ2-2; 12 bases line up with TRBD1. The V gene end was trimmed by 4 bases and the J gene end by 7 bases; junction bases not matched to a gene: 7. The CDR3 sequence is 16 residues long. Germline lookup yields CDR1 LNHDA and CDR2 SQIVND (reference sequence). The CDR3 nucleotides read TGTGCCAGTAGTACCTCCGGGACAGGGGGCATCGGGGAGCTGTTTTTT. Amino acid sequence: CASSTSGTGGIGELFF.

CDR3 protein: CSVTHLAGGAGYEQYF. The CDR3 nucleotides are TGCAGCGTTACCCACTTAGCGGGGGGAGCGGGGTACGAGCAGTACTTC. The chain uses TRBV29-1 and TRBJ2-7, with TRBD2 matching 10 bases. CDR1 is SQVTM and CDR2 is ANQGSEA in the germline V gene. The length of the CDR3 is 16 residues. J gave up 4 bases and V 5 bases, and 14 bases lay outside the gene matches.

The CDR3: CASSAGQSSYNEQFF. For the CDR3, the DNA is TGTGCCAGCAGCGCGGGACAGAGCTCCTACAATGAGCAGTTCTTC. This chain uses TRBV9 with TRBJ2-1; 7 positions agree with TRBD1. The CDR3 loop spans 15 amino acids. Germline V lookup: CDR1 SGDLS, CDR2 YYNGEE. With 3 bases clipped from V and 0 bases from J, the junction kept 3 bases outside the gene matches.

The V and J genes are TRBV28 and TRBJ2-7; 8 nucleotides agree with TRBD2. Germline lookup yields CDR1 MDHEN and CDR2 SYDVKM. The CDR3 covers 15 residues. The V gene end was trimmed by 1 base and the J gene end by 6 bases; junction bases not matched to a gene: 8. This chain's CDR3 is CASSLLAGRTSEQYF. CDR3 bases: TGTGCCAGCAGTTTATTAGCGGGACGGACAAGCGAGCAGTACTTC.

The sample holds one count of this clone. The V call is TRBV7-2, the J call TRBJ2-7, with a tentative D call TRBD1 (5 bases). V was clipped by 5 bases and J by 2 bases, with 10 bases between them. The CDR3 runs to 13 residues. In germline, CDR1 is SGHTA, CDR2 FQGNSA. The CDR3 nucleotides read TGTGCCAGCAGCGCCAGACAGACCTACGAGCAGTACTTC. This translates into CASSARQTYEQYF.

The V and J genes are TRBV7-8 and TRBJ2-7; D might be TRBD1 (5 bases). The germline V and J ends were trimmed by 1 base and 2 bases, with 12 bases remaining between them. Germline assignment: CDR1 SGHVS and CDR2 FQNEAQ. CDR3 size: 15 residues. This chain's CDR3 is CASSLVMGQTYEQYF. The CDR3 bases are TGTGCCAGCAGCTTAGTGATGGGGCAGACCTACGAGCAGTACTTC. The entire variable domain, with the rest obtained from reference TRBV7-8 and TRBJ2-7, is as follows: GAGVSQSPRYKVAKRGQDVALRCDPISGHVSLFWYQQALGQGPEFLTYFQNEAQLDKSGLPSDRFFAERPEGSVSTLKIQRTQQEDSAVYLCASSLVMGQTYEQYFGPGTRLTVT.

The J gene is TRBJ2-2, the V gene TRBV4-1; 8 bases agree with TRBD1. Germline V gene lookup returns CDR1 MGHRA and CDR2 YSYEKL. The junction had 5 bases not matched to a gene; V was cut back by 4 bases and J by 4 bases. CDR3 size: 15 residues. Written as DNA, the CDR3 is TGCGCCAGCAGCCGCCCGGGACAGGCCACCGGGGAGCTGTTTTTT. Translation: CASSRPGQATGELFF.